Listed below are T cell receptor beta chains from one sample, sequenced in a study of sequential checkpoint blockade in melanoma. TCRdb keeps only in-frame clones here, not all; method: immunoSEQ multiplex PCR. Among 25,000 to 35,000 clones listed, around nine tenths were seen once. This specimen consisted of CD8+ T cells sorted from blood (inferred from file names), obtained from a patient given nivolumab and ipilimumab in sequence. Receptors originate from a human donor with melanoma. The CDR3 runs from the conserved cysteine through the conserved F or W. D genes are given only for firm matches. Rows give clone size only sometimes, using once, few, many, or a class for an expanded clone.

j_call,d_call,v_call,clone_size,cdr3_aa,cdr3_nt
TRBJ2-3,TRBD2,TRBV11-2,NA,CATRLGGAGRDTQYF,TGTGCCACCCGGTTGGGTGGAGCGGGGCGCGATACGCAGTATTTT
TRBJ1-6,NA,TRBV25-1,NA,CASSDWGDSPLHF,TGTGCCAGCAGTGATTGGGGGGACTCACCCCTCCACTTT
TRBJ2-5,TRBD2,TRBV6-1,NA,CASRVLAEETQYF,TGTGCCAGCAGAGTCCTAGCGGAAGAGACCCAGTACTTC
TRBJ2-2,NA,TRBV9,NA,CASSGRTGELFF,TGTGCCAGCAGCGGGAGAACCGGGGAGCTGTTTTTT
TRBJ2-7,NA,TRBV19,NA,CASSTVQGNEQYF,TGTGCCAGTAGTACGGTACAGGGAAACGAGCAGTACTTC
TRBJ2-2,NA,TRBV9,NA,CASSPGGSGELFF,TGTGCCAGCAGCCCAGGGGGGTCCGGGGAGCTGTTTTTT
TRBJ2-1,TRBD2,TRBV5-4,NA,CASSLYRLAGAYNEQFF,TGTGCCAGCAGCTTGTACCGGCTAGCGGGGGCCTACAATGAGCAGTTCTTC
TRBJ2-1,NA,TRBV7-9,NA,CASSSWDGHTYNEQFF,TGTGCCAGCAGCTCTTGGGATGGACACACTTACAATGAGCAGTTCTTC
TRBJ2-7,TRBD2,TRBV13,NA,CASSPSGTSGAAEQYF,TGTGCCAGCAGCCCTTCCGGGACTAGCGGGGCCGCGGAGCAGTACTTC
TRBJ1-3,NA,TRBV28,few,CASGTLNTLSGNTIYF,TGTGCCAGTGGGACACTTAATACCCTCTCTGGAAACACCATATATTTT
TRBJ2-1,TRBD1,TRBV6-6,NA,CASSSTGHNEQFF,TGTGCCAGCAGTTCGACAGGGCACAATGAGCAGTTCTTC
TRBJ2-3,TRBD1,TRBV29-1,NA,CSVILTGGFTQYF,TGCAGCGTGATACTTACAGGGGGCTTTACGCAGTATTTT
TRBJ2-1,TRBD2,TRBV7-9,few,CASSFSGTTFGEQFF,TGTGCCAGCAGCTTTTCCGGGACTACCTTTGGGGAGCAGTTCTTC
TRBJ1-5,TRBD1,TRBV5-8,NA,CASSTGQLSNQPQHF,TGTGCCAGCAGCACGGGACAGCTTAGCAATCAGCCCCAGCATTTT
TRBJ2-7,TRBD2,TRBV19,medium-sized,CASSGLVGYEQYF,TGTGCCAGTAGTGGACTAGTGGGCTACGAGCAGTACTTC
TRBJ2-7,TRBD1,TRBV6-5,NA,CASSPDRVEQYF,TGTGCCAGCAGCCCCGACAGGGTCGAGCAGTACTTC
TRBJ1-1,NA,TRBV28,NA,CASSFPRAEAFF,TGTGCCAGCAGTTTTCCCCGCGCTGAAGCTTTCTTT
TRBJ1-6,NA,TRBV27,once,CASSLWGGWDSPLHF,TGTGCCAGCAGTTTATGGGGGGGGTGGGATTCACCCCTCCACTTT
TRBJ2-2,TRBD1,TRBV5-5,NA,CASSYGTGLDTGELFF,TGTGCCAGCAGCTACGGGACAGGGCTGGACACCGGGGAGCTGTTTTTT
TRBJ2-1,TRBD2,TRBV4-3,NA,CASSQGTSGRAGYEQFF,TGCGCCAGCAGCCAAGGGACTAGCGGGAGGGCCGGTTATGAGCAGTTCTTC
TRBJ2-3,TRBD2,TRBV6-5,once,CASSYDSGGAADTQYF,TGTGCCAGCAGTTACGATAGCGGGGGGGCCGCAGATACGCAGTATTTT
TRBJ2-7,TRBD2,TRBV7-2,NA,CASSYRTSGPYEQYF,TGTGCCAGCAGCTACCGGACTAGCGGGCCCTACGAGCAGTACTTC
TRBJ2-7,NA,TRBV7-2,NA,CASSSPGSPEQYF,TGTGCCAGCAGCTCCCCGGGGAGTCCCGAGCAGTACTTC
TRBJ1-2,NA,TRBV4-1,NA,CASSQDYRGYTF,TGCGCCAGCAGCCAAGATTACCGGGGCTACACCTTC
TRBJ2-2,NA,TRBV7-8,NA,CASTLSGTGELFF,TGTGCCAGCACACTCTCGGGCACCGGGGAGCTGTTTTTT
TRBJ1-2,TRBD1,TRBV4-1,once,CASSPWTGNYGYTF,TGCGCCAGCAGCCCCTGGACAGGGAACTATGGCTACACCTTC
TRBJ1-1,TRBD1,TRBV4-1,NA,CASSHQSTGEPNTEAFF,TGCGCCAGCAGCCATCAGTCGACAGGGGAACCGAACACTGAAGCTTTCTTT
TRBJ1-5,NA,TRBV6-1,NA,CASRPGSNQPQHF,TGTGCCAGCAGGCCGGGGTCCAATCAGCCCCAGCATTTT
TRBJ1-2,NA,TRBV28,once,CASSWTDTNYGYTF,TGTGCCAGCAGTTGGACAGACACTAACTATGGCTACACCTTC
TRBJ1-6,TRBD1,TRBV2,NA,CASSDGTGNSPLHF,TGTGCCAGCAGTGATGGGACAGGGAATTCACCCCTCCACTTT
TRBJ2-2,NA,TRBV4-3,NA,CASSQGTPGLMNTGELFF,TGCGCCAGCAGCCAAGGGACCCCGGGACTTATGAACACCGGGGAGCTGTTTTTT
TRBJ1-4,TRBD1,TRBV5-6,NA,CASSLDRGFGGLFF,TGTGCCAGCAGCTTGGACAGGGGATTTGGGGGACTGTTTTTT
TRBJ1-3,NA,TRBV30,NA,CAWSSESSGNTIYF,TGTGCCTGGAGTTCGGAGAGCTCTGGAAACACCATATATTTT
TRBJ2-3,TRBD2,TRBV28,NA,CASSPLSGGASDTQYF,TGTGCCAGCAGTCCCCTAAGCGGGGGGGCATCTGATACGCAGTATTTT
TRBJ2-7,NA,TRBV4-3,NA,CASSQDILGTDNEQYF,TGCGCCAGCAGCCAAGATATTCTCGGTACCGATAACGAGCAGTACTTC
TRBJ1-1,NA,TRBV7-2,NA,CASSLVGGHTEAFF,TGTGCCAGCAGCTTAGTGGGAGGACACACTGAAGCTTTCTTT
TRBJ1-1,NA,TRBV2,NA,CASTPGGYTTEAFF,TGTGCCTCAACTCCCGGGGGGTATACCACTGAAGCTTTCTTT
TRBJ1-1,NA,TRBV7-9,NA,CASSLVRGIDTEAFF,TGTGCCAGCAGCTTAGTGCGGGGGATTGACACTGAAGCTTTCTTT
TRBJ2-3,TRBD2,TRBV7-8,NA,CASSLVGGRVSDTQYF,TGTGCCAGCAGCTTAGTAGGCGGGAGGGTTTCAGATACGCAGTATTTT
TRBJ1-1,NA,TRBV7-9,once,CASSSEVTPTKAFF,TGTGCCAGCAGCTCGGAGGTAACCCCCACCAAAGCTTTCTTT
TRBJ2-2,TRBD1,TRBV9,NA,CASSPPRQGNTGELFF,TGTGCCAGCAGCCCCCCCCGACAGGGGAACACCGGGGAGCTGTTTTTT
TRBJ2-2,TRBD2,TRBV7-9,NA,CASTPTGTSGTGELFF,TGTGCCAGCACCCCAACCGGGACTAGCGGGACCGGGGAGCTGTTTTTT
TRBJ2-5,TRBD1,TRBV7-9,NA,CASSQTGIREETQYF,TGTGCCAGCAGCCAGACAGGGATACGAGAAGAGACCCAGTACTTC
TRBJ2-7,NA,TRBV4-2,once,CASSQDGTGDLRYEQYF,TGTGCCAGCAGCCAAGATGGGACGGGGGACCTACGCTACGAGCAGTACTTC
TRBJ1-1,NA,TRBV27,NA,CASSLAGLNTEAFF,TGTGCCAGCAGTTTAGCAGGATTGAACACTGAAGCTTTCTTT
TRBJ2-5,TRBD2,TRBV28,NA,CASSMLLAGETQYF,TGTGCCAGCAGTATGCTACTAGCGGGAGAGACCCAGTACTTC
TRBJ2-3,NA,TRBV9,NA,CASSVGVLLTDTQYF,TGTGCCAGCAGCGTAGGAGTCCTCCTCACAGATACGCAGTATTTT